Following are 11 T cell receptor beta chains from one sample sequenced in a study of blood T cell repertoires in COVID-19. Measured with immunoSEQ multiplex PCR; TCRdb has only the in-frame clones, and not every one. This sample has over 150,000 clones, with 84% found just once. Material for sequencing was peripheral blood. The receptors stem from a man aged 18 to 29 with active or convalescent COVID-19.

J is TRBJ2-2 and V is TRBV11-2; perhaps TRBD2 as D (5 bases). Trimming stripped 4 bases from V and 4 bases from J, with 7 bases between. CDR3 length: 13 amino acids. In germline, CDR1 is SGHAT, CDR2 FQNNGV. The CDR3 nucleotides are TGTGCCAGCAGCTCTCTAGCCACCGGGGAGCTGTTTTTT. Translated: CASSSLATGELFF.

By proportion, this clone is medium-sized. The rearrangement links TRBV6-5 to TRBJ2-5; D remains ambiguous. CDR1 is MNHEY, CDR2 SVGAGI, per germline. Trimming removed 6 bases at V and 5 bases at J, with 4 bases between. The CDR3 loop spans 10 amino acids. CDR3 residues: CASSQETQYF. CDR3 sequence (DNA): TGTGCCAGCAGCCAGGAGACCCAGTACTTC.

This rearrangement joins TRBV30 to TRBJ2-1; D is uncertain. Looked up from germline, CDR1 is GTSNPN and CDR2 is SVGIG (reference sequence). The CDR3 has 13 residues. V gave up 2 bases and J gave up 10 bases, with 15 bases separating them. The DNA of the CDR3 is TGTGCCTGGAGTACCGACTCACACCTGGAGCAGTTCTTC. Its translation is CAWSTDSHLEQFF.

The V gene is TRBV12-5, the J gene TRBJ2-1, with D possibly being TRBD2 (5 bases). There are 12 residues in the CDR3. The V gene's germline CDR1 is LGHNT and CDR2 FRNRAP. Trimming took off 9 bases at V and 6 bases at J, with 12 bases between the two ends. CDR3 sequence (DNA): TGTGCTAGAGAACGAGGGATCAATGAGCAGTTCTTC. Its protein is CARERGINEQFF.

This clone appeared a single time. This chain uses TRBV5-4 with TRBJ2-4; 8 nucleotides line up with TRBD1. The junction had 9 bases not matched to a gene; V was cut back by 4 bases and J by 3 bases. The CDR3 is made up of 16 amino acids. Germline values: CDR1 SGHNT, CDR2 YYREEE (reference sequence). CDR3: CASSKYDRGGKNIQYF. The CDR3 nucleotides are TGTGCCAGCAGCAAATACGACAGGGGCGGCAAAAACATTCAGTACTTC.

The chain has TRBV18 and TRBJ1-3; D remains ambiguous. V lost 1 base, J lost 0 bases, and 7 bases lay in between. The CDR3 is 15 residues long. Germline assignment: CDR1 KGHSH and CDR2 LQKENI. The CDR3 protein is CASSPQEISGNTIYF. The CDR3, as DNA: TGTGCCAGCTCACCACAGGAGATCTCTGGAAACACCATATATTTT.

The V call is TRBV7-9, the J call TRBJ1-2; TRBD1 matches 9 bases. Germline assignment: CDR1 SEHNR and CDR2 FQNEAQ (reference sequence). This CDR3 region has 16 residues. Losses at the gene ends were 5 bases for V and 2 bases for J; bases not matched to a gene: 9. This CDR3 reads CASSLPTGGGNYGYTF. CDR3 bases: TGTGCCAGCAGCCTTCCGACAGGGGGTGGCAACTATGGCTACACCTTC.

CDR3 DNA: TGTGCCAGCACCACAGGGCCGAACACTGAAGCTTTCTTT. Amino acid sequence: CASTTGPNTEAFF. The chain combines TRBV6-5 with TRBJ1-1; possibly TRBD1 for D (6 bases). V dropped 7 bases and J dropped 1 base, with 10 bases sitting between them. The CDR3 covers 13 residues. Germline V gene sequence: CDR1 MNHEY, CDR2 SVGAGI.

This clone was counted only a few times. The J gene is TRBJ1-1, the V gene TRBV28; the match to TRBD1 covers 9 bases. With V trimmed by 5 bases and J by 1 base, 5 bases remained unmatched. The germline gives CDR1 MDHEN, CDR2 SYDVKM. This CDR3 contains 15 residues. Here the CDR3 DNA reads TGTGCCAGCAGTCCTCCGGGACAGGGGAACACTGAAGCTTTCTTT. Translation: CASSPPGQGNTEAFF.

Ten or more counts support this clone. The chain employs TRBV19 and TRBJ1-5; D may be TRBD1 (6 bases). V lost 5 bases and J 6 bases, leaving 17 bases between the germline ends. Germline V CDR1 and CDR2: LNHDA, SQIVND (reference sequence). This CDR3 is 15 amino acids long. The CDR3 region has the DNA TGTGCCAGTAGTCGACAGGCCGGGGAAGGTCAGCCCCAGCATTTT. It codes for CASSRQAGEGQPQHF.

The chain carries TRBV6-5 and TRBJ1-4, with TRBD1 identical over 9 bases. Looked up from germline, CDR1 is MNHEY and CDR2 is SVGAGI. CDR3 length: 15 residues. Unmatched junction bases numbered 8, after V lost 5 bases and J lost 7 bases. DNA for the CDR3: TGTGCCAGCAGTCGGGGGGGACAGGGCGTTGAAAAACTGTTTTTT. Protein: CASSRGGQGVEKLFF.